This T cell receptor (beta chain) is drawn from a study of blood T cell repertoires in COVID-19. Study background: Acute and convalescent COVID-19 samples came from the United States, Italy and Spain. Sources were T cells, B-cell-depleted T cells, or PBMCs; the material itself was cDNA or gDNA.

The V segment lost 3 bases and the J segment 7 bases; nucleotides outside the gene matches: 3. This CDR3 has 13 amino acids. Germline loops: CDR1 LNHDA, CDR2 SQIVND (reference sequence). Assay: immunoSEQ multiplex PCR; the TCRdb copy retains only in-frame clones and omits some. The table includes about 220,000 clones, 83% detected once. This sequence originates from a woman aged 35 to 49 with active or convalescent COVID-19. The chain uses TRBV19 and TRBJ2-1; 7 bases line up with TRBD2. The specimen sequenced was peripheral blood. In DNA form, the CDR3 reads TGTGCCAGTAGTATCGGACTAGTAAATGAGCAGTTCTTC. Translation: CASSIGLVNEQFF.